What follows are 18 T cell receptor beta chains derived from one specimen sequenced in a study of high-grade serous ovarian cancer treatment subgroups. The tumor samples were collected prior to definitive surgery or chemotherapy. Libraries were prepared by immunoSEQ multiplex PCR; TCRdb keeps only in-frame clonotypes and omits some of them. This table holds over 4,500 clones, roughly two thirds found once. The specimen was tumor tissue. The receptors were sampled from a human donor with high-grade serous ovarian cancer.

This chain joins TRBV4-1 and TRBJ1-2, with D possibly TRBD1 on 5 matching bases. The CDR3 is 16 residues long. Between the trimmed V and J ends, which lost 4 bases and 2 bases, there was a span of 17 bases. Germline V gives CDR1 MGHRA, CDR2 YSYEKL. In DNA form, the CDR3 reads TGCGCCAGCAGCCTCAGTGGTACTACAGGAAACTATGGCTACACCTTC. Its translation is CASSLSGTTGNYGYTF.

The rearrangement joins TRBV5-1 to TRBJ2-1, with TRBD2 matching 12 bases. Unmatched junction bases numbered 17, after V lost 6 bases and J lost 4 bases. Germline loops: CDR1 SGHRS, CDR2 YFSETQ. The CDR3 extends over 19 amino acids. The CDR3 protein is CASTLGGLSSGREYNEQFF. As DNA, the CDR3 is TGCGCCAGCACCTTAGGGGGATTGTCTAGCGGGAGGGAGTACAATGAGCAGTTCTTC. Full variable domain (missing parts from reference TRBV5-1 and TRBJ2-1): KAGVTQTPRYLIKTRGQQVTLSCSPISGHRSVSWYQQTPGQGLQFLFEYFSETQRNKGNFPGRFSGRQFSNSRSEMNVSTLELGDSALYLCASTLGGLSSGREYNEQFFGPGTRLTVL.

The V gene is TRBV7-2, the J gene TRBJ2-3; D is ambiguous. V was pared by 4 bases and J by 0 bases, with 2 bases between. The CDR3 is 12 residues long. Germline-derived CDR1 and CDR2 are SGHTA and FQGNSA. The CDR3 bases are TGTGCCAGCAGCTCTAGCACAGATACGCAGTATTTT. It is translated as CASSSSTDTQYF.

The CDR3 loop reads CATKARSYTEAFF. CDR3 nucleotides: TGTGCCACCAAGGCACGAAGCTACACTGAAGCTTTCTTT. V gene TRBV28 combines with J gene TRBJ1-1; D unresolved. Trimming left V 10 bases short and J 3 bases short, with 15 bases between. CDR1 is MDHEN, CDR2 SYDVKM, per germline. The CDR3 covers 13 residues.

The V call is TRBV5-1, the J call TRBJ2-1; 8 bases fit TRBD2. Per the germline V gene, CDR1 is SGHRS and CDR2 is YFSETQ. This CDR3 region has 17 residues. V shed 4 bases and J 0 bases; nucleotides not matched to a gene: 9. The CDR3 sequence: CASSPRLSGSSYNEQFF. Written as DNA, the CDR3 is TGCGCCAGCAGCCCCAGACTGAGCGGGAGCTCCTACAATGAGCAGTTCTTC.

The CDR3 here is CASSQSGQGRVTQYF. In nucleotides, the CDR3 is TGTGCCAGCAGCCAGTCTGGACAGGGACGAGTGACCCAGTACTTC. V usage is TRBV14 and J usage is TRBJ2-5; TRBD1 aligns across 8 bases. The CDR3 has 15 residues. The trim removed 3 bases at V and 7 bases at J, leaving 10 bases unmatched. Germline CDR1 is SGHDN and CDR2 is FVKESK. Together with reference TRBV14 and TRBJ2-5, the CDR3 gives the full variable domain: EAGVTQFPSHSVIEKGQTVTLRCDPISGHDNLYWYRRVMGKEIKFLLHFVKESKQDESGMPNNRFLAERTGGTYSTLKVQPAELEDSGVYFCASSQSGQGRVTQYFGPGTRLLVL.

The V call is TRBV4-3, the J call TRBJ1-1, with 7 bases lining up with TRBD1. V shed 1 base, J shed 4 bases, and the junction held 6 bases outside the gene matches. The CDR3 is 15 amino acids. The germline gives CDR1 LGHNA, CDR2 YSLEER. The DNA for the CDR3 is TGCGCCAGCAGCCAAGGTGTCAGGGGGTTCACTGAAGCTTTCTTT. Translating it yields CASSQGVRGFTEAFF.

This chain links TRBV5-1 with TRBJ2-1; no reliable D call. V lost 6 bases and J lost 2, with 9 bases in between. The CDR3 extends over 13 amino acids. Per the germline V gene, CDR1 is SGHRS and CDR2 is YFSETQ. As DNA, the CDR3 is TGCGCCAGCAAGGCAGAGACCTACAATGAGCAGTTCTTC. Protein sequence: CASKAETYNEQFF.

The CDR3 DNA reads TGTGCCAGCAGTTCTTACGACAGCCTCGGGAGTAACGAGCAGTACTTC. Translated, it gives CASSSYDSLGSNEQYF. This chain uses TRBV27 with TRBJ2-7; a weak D match, TRBD2 (6 bases). The V end was cut by 4 bases, the J end by 5 bases, with 21 bases between. The germline gives CDR1 MNHEY, CDR2 SMNVEV (reference sequence). CDR3 length: 16 amino acids.

The J gene is TRBJ1-4, the V gene TRBV2; D unresolved. Between the trimmed V and J ends, which lost 5 bases and 0 bases, there was a span of 13 bases. Germline-derived CDR1 and CDR2 are SNHLY and FYNNEI. CDR3 length: 16 amino acids. The CDR3 nucleotides read TGTGCCAGCAGTTTATACCTACTGGCAACTAATGAAAAACTGTTTTTT. This translates into CASSLYLLATNEKLFF.

The chain has TRBV28 and TRBJ2-1; D may be TRBD1 (5 bases). Germline values: CDR1 MDHEN, CDR2 SYDVKM. Deletions cut 1 base from V and 4 bases from J, with 5 bases between. The CDR3 covers 13 residues. The CDR3 sequence is CASSLSGYNEQFF. The CDR3 DNA sequence: TGTGCCAGCAGTTTATCAGGGTACAATGAGCAGTTCTTC.

V and J are TRBV6-5 and TRBJ1-1; TRBD1 might be the D (5 bases). Germline lookup yields CDR1 MNHEY and CDR2 SVGAGI. Trimming shortened V by 2 bases and J by 5 bases, and 9 bases separated the two germline ends. The CDR3 totals 13 residues. The DNA of the CDR3 is TGTGCCAGCAGTTACCGGGGGTTGACTGAAGCTTTCTTT. Protein: CASSYRGLTEAFF.

The V and J genes are TRBV7-8 and TRBJ2-2; D not certain. The germline V gene has CDR1 SGHVS and CDR2 FQNEAQ. V lost 5 bases and J 8 bases, leaving 9 bases between the germline ends. This CDR3 contains 12 residues. The CDR3, as DNA: TGTGCCAGCAGCGTCCGGCGGGGGGAGCTGTTTTTT. It yields the protein CASSVRRGELFF. The whole variable domain, remainder taken from reference TRBV7-8 and TRBJ2-2, is GAGVSQSPRYKVAKRGQDVALRCDPISGHVSLFWYQQALGQGPEFLTYFQNEAQLDKSGLPSDRFFAERPEGSVSTLKIQRTQQEDSAVYLCASSVRRGELFFGEGSRLTVL.

This clone was counted a few times. The CDR3 DNA reads as TGTGCCAGCACTTCCGGGGGCGGGAGAAATGAGCAGTTCTTC. Its protein is CASTSGGGRNEQFF. V is TRBV27 and J is TRBJ2-1, with a tentative D call TRBD2 (7 bases). The CDR3 is 14 residues long. V was cut by 7 bases and J by 7 bases, with 17 bases left in between. CDR1 and CDR2 (germline): MNHEY, SMNVEV (reference sequence).

The rearrangement joins TRBV7-8 to TRBJ1-1; D may be TRBD1 (5 bases). Germline CDR1 and CDR2: SGHVS and FQNEAQ. Trimming removed 3 bases from V and 1 base from J, with 9 bases in between. The CDR3 is 14 residues long. The CDR3 coding sequence is TGTGCCAGCAGCTTCGGGACGGGGAACACTGAAGCTTTCTTT. It codes for CASSFGTGNTEAFF.

This clone is classed as medium-sized. This chain uses TRBV23-1 with TRBJ2-7; D gene unclear. TRBV23-1 is placed among ORFs of uncertain function. V was clipped by 8 bases and J by 0 bases, with 8 bases between them. The CDR3 sequence is 12 residues long. The CDR3 loop is CASWSCSYEQYV. The DNA of the CDR3 is TGCGCCAGCTGGTCCTGCTCCTACGAGCAGTACGTC.

The V and J genes are TRBV9 and TRBJ2-7, with TRBD2 as a possible D gene (6 bases). Germline CDR1 reads SGDLS; CDR2 reads YYNGEE. CDR3 length: 14 residues. Trimming removed 4 bases at V and 3 bases at J, with 14 bases between. CDR3 bases: TGTGCCAGCAGCCCCCGGGACTCTTTCTACGAGCAGTACTTC. This encodes CASSPRDSFYEQYF.

The chain employs TRBV21-1 and TRBJ2-5; the D call in the table, TRBD2, was not verified against the DNA. TRBV21-1 is given as a pseudogene. This CDR3 has 18 amino acids. CDR3 sequence reads: CASSKGGLAGLYQETQYF. CDR3 bases: TGTGCCAGCAGCAAAGGGGGGCTAGCGGGGTTGTACCAAGAGACCCAGTACTTC.